This note documents a single T cell receptor beta chain sequence. Assay used: immunoSEQ multiplex PCR; TCRdb lists only in-frame clones, some missing. The repertoire holds some 200,000 clones, roughly 85% seen once, with about 4% in the top ten. Participants came from some 26 US areas, aged about 18 to 89 years. This entry comes from a study of blood T cell repertoires in COVID-19. Study context: The cDNA or gDNA used as material had been derived from T cells, B-cell-depleted T cells, or PBMCs.

From germline, CDR1 is SQVTM and CDR2 ANQGSEA. This CDR3 has 13 amino acids. Trimming took 6 bases from V and 1 from J; bases not matched to a gene: 5. The sequence was obtained from a woman between 35 and 50 years old with acute COVID-19. The chain employs TRBV29-1 and TRBJ1-1, with 7 bases lining up with TRBD1. The specimen sequenced was PBMCs or T cells enriched from blood (not recorded which). The CDR3 nucleotides read TGCAGCGTCACGGGACAGAGGAACACTGAAGCTTTCTTT. It is translated as CSVTGQRNTEAFF.